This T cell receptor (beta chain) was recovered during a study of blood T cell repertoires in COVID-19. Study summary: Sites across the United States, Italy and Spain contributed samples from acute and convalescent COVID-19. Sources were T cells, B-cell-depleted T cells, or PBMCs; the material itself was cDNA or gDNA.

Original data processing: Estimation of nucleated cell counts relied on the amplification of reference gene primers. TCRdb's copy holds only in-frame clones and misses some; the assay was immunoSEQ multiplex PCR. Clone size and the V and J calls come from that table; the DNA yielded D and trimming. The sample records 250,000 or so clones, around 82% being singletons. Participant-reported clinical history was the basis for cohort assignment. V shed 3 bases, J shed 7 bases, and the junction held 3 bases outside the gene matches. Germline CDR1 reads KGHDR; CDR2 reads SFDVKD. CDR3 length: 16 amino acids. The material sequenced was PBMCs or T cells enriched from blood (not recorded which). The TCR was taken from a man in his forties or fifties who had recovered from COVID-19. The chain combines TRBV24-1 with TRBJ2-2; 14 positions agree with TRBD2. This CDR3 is CATSDRGLAGDGELFF. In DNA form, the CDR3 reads TGTGCCACCAGTGATCGGGGACTAGCGGGAGACGGGGAGCTGTTTTTT.